This TCR beta chain was recorded in a study of OX40 agonist ivuxolimab in advanced cancers. Study in general: Partial responses were observed in three patients, of whom one had hepatocellular carcinoma and two had cutaneous melanoma. Findings and caveats of the study: Among the nonresponders, some also had low normalized T-cell clonal expansion. Not determined was the antigen specificity of the expanded peripheral T cells.

About this clone: Its antigen is unknown.

V lost 5 bases to trimming and J lost 0 bases, with 6 bases between them. Germline V gene sequence: CDR1 SGHTA, CDR2 FQGTGA. This CDR3 is built from 13 residues. TCRdb's table, derived via immunoSEQ multiplex PCR, lists solely in-frame clones and lacks some. Of around 61,000 clones listed, roughly 90% were seen once; the top ten hold around 25%. The sequencing here drew on CD4+ or CD8+ T cells sorted from blood, taken in a trial of the OX40 agonist ivuxolimab. The TCR comes from an adult with an advanced solid tumor such as melanoma, head and neck, liver or kidney cancer. The chain combines TRBV7-3 with TRBJ2-3, with D uncertain. The CDR3 bases are TGTGCCAGCAGCCCCCATAGCACAGATACGCAGTATTTT. Translation: CASSPHSTDTQYF.